The T cell receptor (beta chain) described here comes from a study of T-cell reconstitution after alpha-beta-depleted transplantation in children. Library preparation (for TCRbeta) was performed with unique molecular identifiers. TCRdb fed the PCR reads into MiXCR, producing one record per CDR3 protein. The sample lists fewer than 400,000 distinct CDR3 sequences, just over 20% occurring once. CDR3 length equals 15 residues. Trimming removed 4 bases from V and 3 bases from J, with 16 bases in between. This chain joins TRBV12-3 or TRBV12-4 and TRBJ2-7; D is unclear. The clonotype originates from a human donor who donated a stem cell graft to a child with acute myeloid leukemia. The starting material was PBMCs from the stem cell graft donor, obtained from the stem cell graft. CDR3 in DNA: TGTGCCAGCAGTTCATCCCTGACCAGAAACTACGAGCAGTACTTC. Protein product: CASSSSLTRNYEQYF.